The 30 T cell receptor beta chains reported below all come from one sample, sequenced in a study of monozygotic twins with inflammatory bowel disease. TCRdb reprocessed the 5' RACE reads; each CDR3 protein has one entry and no DNA is given. Its table lists about 450,000 distinct CDR3 sequences. The sequencing sample was made of blood. The receptors were gathered from a human donor with ulcerative colitis or Crohn's disease, or a healthy co-twin of an affected twin (not recorded which).

The chain links TRBV5-1 to TRBJ2-1. From germline, CDR1 is SGHRS and CDR2 YFSETQ. This CDR3 contains 13 residues. CDR3 region: CASSSDRVDEQFF.

This chain uses TRBV24-1 with TRBJ2-4. This CDR3 comprises 14 residues. Per germline, CDR1 KGHDR and CDR2 SFDVKD. The CDR3: CATSDLGGGNIQYF.

This chain's CDR3 is CASSYSLQGTASPLHF. The chain links TRBV6-5 to TRBJ1-6; TCRdb picks TRBD1, but there is no DNA to check that call. Looked up from germline, CDR1 is MNHEY and CDR2 is SVGAGI. The CDR3 consists of 16 residues.

CDR3 sequence: CARRRGTKNTGELFF. The V gene is TRBV6-4, the J gene TRBJ2-2; TCRdb picks TRBD2, but there is no DNA to check that call. The CDR3 covers 15 residues. In germline, CDR1 is MRHNA, CDR2 SNTAGT.

This chain links TRBV19 with TRBJ2-5; TCRdb's D gene call, TRBD2, goes unchecked for lack of DNA. Germline CDR1 reads LNHDA; CDR2 reads SQIVND (reference sequence). This CDR3 is built from 13 residues. CDR3 loop: CASSMGLQETQYF.

This chain joins TRBV7-9 and TRBJ2-1; TCRdb lists TRBD2, though no DNA is available to test this call. Germline V lookup: CDR1 SEHNR, CDR2 FQNEAQ (reference sequence). The CDR3 consists of 17 residues. CDR3 region: CASELRSGTLSYNEQFF.

The J gene is TRBJ2-5, the V gene TRBV27; TCRdb's assignment of TRBD2 cannot be checked, as there is no DNA. There are 13 residues in the CDR3. From germline, CDR1 is MNHEY and CDR2 SMNVEV (reference sequence). The CDR3 sequence: CASSFGAEETQYF.

The chain joins TRBV20-1 to TRBJ1-1; lacking DNA, the TRBD1 call made by TCRdb goes unchecked. Looked up from germline, CDR1 is DFQATT and CDR2 is SNEGSKA (reference sequence). CDR3 length: 15 residues. CDR3 amino acids: CSAQSSGTVNTEAFF.

The genes are TRBV4-2 and TRBJ2-1. The CDR3 extends over 13 amino acids. The germline CDR1 and CDR2 sequences are LGHNA and YNFKEQ. CDR3 loop: CASSEILFTEQFF.

The chain is built from TRBV29-1 and TRBJ1-5. The length of the CDR3 is 14 residues. Looked up from germline, CDR1 is SQVTM and CDR2 is ANQGSEA. CDR3 sequence: CSVADTYSNQPQHF.

J is TRBJ2-3 and V is TRBV11-2; TCRdb gives TRBD2 as the D gene, but with no DNA this cannot be confirmed. The CDR3 loop spans 18 amino acids. Germline CDR1 reads SGHAT; CDR2 reads FQNNGV. The chain's CDR3 is CASSLLVAGGGSTDTQYF.

The chain employs TRBV7-9 and TRBJ2-3; the D gene TCRdb calls, TRBD2, cannot be checked with no DNA. Germline lookup yields CDR1 SEHNR and CDR2 FQNEAQ (reference sequence). This CDR3 comprises 16 residues. The CDR3 sequence: CASSPEGAGEADTQYF.

The chain carries TRBV27 and TRBJ2-1; TCRdb calls TRBD2, which cannot be checked without DNA. The CDR3 consists of 17 residues. Germline V gene sequence: CDR1 MNHEY, CDR2 SMNVEV (reference sequence). The CDR3 protein is CASSASSGTVPYNEQFF.

V usage is TRBV4-3 and J usage is TRBJ2-1. The V gene's germline CDR1 is LGHNA and CDR2 YSLEER. CDR3 size: 15 residues. CDR3 residues: CASSQDLFSYNEQFF.

The rearrangement uses TRBV7-8 and TRBJ2-7; no DNA is available, so the TRBD2 call from TCRdb remains unchecked. The CDR3 is made up of 15 amino acids. CDR1 and CDR2 (germline): SGHVS, FQNEAQ. The CDR3 loop reads CASGPSATILYEQYF.

The genes are TRBV12-3 or TRBV12-4 and TRBJ1-5; the TRBD1 assignment by TCRdb is unverifiable without DNA. The CDR3 is 16 residues long. CDR3: CASSRTGRGVGSTQHF.

The chain combines TRBV5-1 with TRBJ2-7; there is no DNA to check the TCRdb D call of TRBD1. CDR1 is SGHRS, CDR2 YFSETQ, per germline. This CDR3 is 14 amino acids long. The CDR3 sequence: CASSFPGQGSEQYF.

This CDR3 reads CASSPQWGGIETQYF. The chain carries TRBV7-2 and TRBJ2-5; TCRdb proposes TRBD1, but this gene call is untestable without DNA. Germline CDR1 and CDR2: SGHTA and FQGNSA. The CDR3 length is 15 residues.

The CDR3 reads CASSESAGTYEQYF. This rearrangement joins TRBV25-1 to TRBJ2-7. CDR3 length equals 14 residues. Germline CDR1 and CDR2: MGHDK and SYGVNS.

The chain links TRBV2 to TRBJ1-4. The CDR3 sequence is 14 residues long. Germline V gene sequence: CDR1 SNHLY, CDR2 FYNNEI. The CDR3 protein is CASSRTAFNEKLFF.

The rearrangement links TRBV6-6 to TRBJ2-1; TCRdb's D call, TRBD2, is unchecked because there is no DNA. Germline V CDR1 and CDR2: MNHNY, SVGAGI (reference sequence). The CDR3 is 11 residues long. The CDR3 region is CASRLENEQFF.

The chain is built from TRBV28 and TRBJ2-3; TCRdb designates TRBD1, a call that cannot be tested without DNA. The CDR3 is 17 residues long. From germline, CDR1 is MDHEN and CDR2 SYDVKM. The CDR3 loop reads CASTPGGSGGITDTQYF.

The chain has TRBV20-1 and TRBJ2-7; there is no DNA to check the TCRdb D call of TRBD1. Germline lookup yields CDR1 DFQATT and CDR2 SNEGSKA (reference sequence). The CDR3 spans 13 residues. This CDR3 reads CSASPGTPYEQYF.

The chain uses TRBV5-4 and TRBJ1-1. The CDR3 spans 15 residues. Germline lookup yields CDR1 SGHNT and CDR2 YYREEE (reference sequence). CDR3 amino acids: CASSSDAYPNTEAFF.

The rearrangement uses TRBV5-5 and TRBJ2-7; no DNA is available, so the TRBD1 call from TCRdb remains unchecked. The CDR3 sequence is 13 residues long. The germline V gene encodes CDR1 SGHKS and CDR2 YYEKEE (reference sequence). The CDR3 is CASSPDRGVEQYF.

This chain connects TRBV27 to TRBJ1-1; there is no DNA to check the TCRdb D call of TRBD1. The CDR3 is made up of 15 amino acids. Germline CDR1 is MNHEY and CDR2 is SMNVEV (reference sequence). The CDR3 sequence: CASSLSPDRVTEAFF.

The CDR3 loop reads CASRSGGQITYNEQFF. This chain connects TRBV5-1 to TRBJ2-1; TCRdb's D call of TRBD1 is untestable without DNA. Germline assignment: CDR1 SGHRS and CDR2 YFSETQ. This CDR3 is built from 16 residues. Combining the CDR3 with reference TRBV5-1 and TRBJ2-1 gives the whole variable domain KAGVTQTPRYLIKTRGQQVTLSCSPISGHRSVSWYQQTPGQGLQFLFEYFSETQRNKGNFPGRFSGRQFSNSRSEMNVSTLELGDSALYLCASRSGGQITYNEQFFGPGTRLTVL.

The chain employs TRBV4-3 and TRBJ2-1; there is no DNA to check the TCRdb D call of TRBD2. The germline CDR1 and CDR2 sequences are LGHNA and YSLEER. This CDR3 region has 16 residues. This CDR3 reads CASSQDGLAGGIEQFF.

V gene TRBV20-1 combines with J gene TRBJ2-1; absent DNA, TCRdb's TRBD2 call cannot be checked. The CDR3 sequence is 14 residues long. Germline CDR1 and CDR2: DFQATT and SNEGSKA (reference sequence). CDR3 loop: CSLRTRSNWNEQFF.

This chain uses TRBV24-1 with TRBJ2-3; without DNA, the TCRdb call of TRBD1 cannot be checked. The germline V gene encodes CDR1 KGHDR and CDR2 SFDVKD. CDR3 length: 15 amino acids. This chain's CDR3 is CATSARDRGTDTQYF.